This is a list of T cell receptor beta chains from one sample in a study of cytomegalovirus exposure and HLA in healthy donors. The method was immunoSEQ multiplex PCR; TCRdb's version includes in-frame clones alone and lacks a portion of them. Altogether 150,000 or so clones are present, approximately 90% being singletons, with the ten largest covering 6.2%. Material for sequencing was PBMCs. The receptors here all came from a woman in her 30s in good health and CMV-seropositive. Each CDR3 is given with its conserved first and last residue.

V	J	CDR3
TRBV5-1	TRBJ1-6	CASSFGHGGNSPLHF
TRBV5-1	TRBJ2-3	CASSLGPVPDTQYF
TRBV11-1	TRBJ1-2	CASSLAGQDHYGYTF
TRBV15	TRBJ1-2	CATSRGGMDGYTF
TRBV28	TRBJ2-7	CASSFLTSGTFYEQYF
TRBV7-9	TRBJ1-5	CASSYGTGRNQPQHF
TRBV2	TRBJ2-1	CASSELPGRQFF
TRBV28	TRBJ2-7	CASSSTPDSYEQYF
TRBV18	TRBJ2-7	CASSMGREEQYF
TRBV28	TRBJ2-5	CASSLYQGTQYF
TRBV25-1	TRBJ2-7	CASQQGAHEQYF
TRBV10-1	TRBJ2-3	CASSGRTGRADTQYF
TRBV27	TRBJ1-4	CASRPRGDEGKLFF
TRBV6-1	TRBJ1-2	CASSGGGSLYGYTF
TRBV5-1	TRBJ2-1	CASSLGSVYNEQFF
TRBV18	TRBJ1-1	CASSPLDRGVRNTEAFF
TRBV5-1	TRBJ1-6	CASSQDRPPNSPLHF
TRBV9	TRBJ2-1	CASSVQGGYNEQFF
TRBV6-1	TRBJ2-1	CASSEERDRGLIYNEQFF
TRBV6-5	TRBJ2-7	CASSRTPTSYEQYF
TRBV29-1	TRBJ1-2	CSVRTGYSYGYTF
TRBV6-5	TRBJ1-2	CASSYSAGNYGYTF
TRBV5-6	TRBJ1-2	CASSTGTGYGYTF
TRBV4-1	TRBJ2-1	CASSQVTSGAYNEQFF
TRBV6-5	TRBJ2-7	CASSYESSYEQYF
TRBV19	TRBJ2-7	CASSIDNDGAYEQYF
TRBV4-1	TRBJ2-7	CASSQINRDRDYEQYF
TRBV5-1	TRBJ1-4	CASSQDTGEEKLFF
TRBV5-4	TRBJ2-4	CASSRSRAVKNIQYF
TRBV28	TRBJ1-5	CASSLARTAQPQHF
TRBV7-8	TRBJ2-7	CASSLVRVRGNYEQYF
TRBV2	TRBJ2-1	CASRLLAGGEFF
TRBV10-3	TRBJ1-5	CAISELGQNQTPQHF
TRBV5-6	TRBJ2-1	CASSFPSGSARGEQFF
TRBV6-5	TRBJ2-7	CASSPNRGYEQYF
TRBV6-6	TRBJ2-7	CASSYSASGSYEQYF
TRBV6-1	TRBJ2-1	CASSDRATGKLYNEQFF
TRBV7-9	TRBJ1-2	CASSNPGQGSYGYTF
TRBV9	TRBJ2-5	CASSVSPQGGETQYF
TRBV5-1	TRBJ2-5	CASSPGTGVETQYF
TRBV29-1	TRBJ1-1	CSVRTGAATEAFF
TRBV2	TRBJ2-5	CASRPQGLQETQYF
TRBV6-6	TRBJ1-5	CASSYSGTGEQPQHF
TRBV9	TRBJ1-4	CASSGGGATNEKLFF